Shown below are 14 T cell receptor beta chains from a single sample sequenced in a study of CD8+ T cells in alopecia areata. TCR sequencing used cDNA made by reverse transcription of extracted RNA. Sequencing used immunoSEQ multiplex PCR; TCRdb keeps in-frame clones, though not all of them. The sample records roughly 200,000 clones, roughly 61% being singletons. The treatment denotes: oral pan-JAK inhibitor, 5-10 mg twice daily. The sequenced sample was CD8+ T cells sorted from blood, obtained at week 24, from a patient treated with tofacitinib. The receptor set was obtained from a human donor with alopecia areata.

The chain combines TRBV5-1 with TRBJ1-2; D not certain. The germline V gene has CDR1 SGHRS and CDR2 YFSETQ. The V gene lost 8 bases and the J gene lost 8 bases, with 13 bases spanning the gap. This CDR3 is 11 amino acids long. The CDR3: CASRTNGGYTF. CDR3 DNA: TGCGCCAGTAGGACCAACGGGGGCTACACCTTC.

The CDR3 spells CASSTIQGYTF. The CDR3 coding sequence is TGTGCCAGCAGCACCATTCAAGGCTACACCTTC. The chain recombines TRBV5-4 with TRBJ1-2; D uncertain. This CDR3 spans 11 amino acids. In germline, CDR1 is SGHNT, CDR2 YYREEE (reference sequence). Trimming removed 4 bases from V and 8 bases from J, with 9 bases in between.

This clone was detected once. The V and J genes are TRBV27 and TRBJ2-3; D is unresolved. The CDR3 has 12 residues. Germline CDR1 is MNHEY and CDR2 is SMNVEV (reference sequence). With 5 bases removed from V and 4 bases from J, the gap between germline ends came to 7 bases. The CDR3 sequence: CASSPLSDTQYF. CDR3 sequence (DNA): TGTGCCAGCAGTCCCCTTTCAGATACGCAGTATTTT.

This chain links TRBV27 with TRBJ2-4, with 7 bases identical to TRBD1. The length of the CDR3 is 14 residues. After removal of 6 bases from V and 6 bases from J, the junction contained 8 bases not matched to a gene. Germline CDR1 reads MNHEY; CDR2 reads SMNVEV (reference sequence). Written as DNA, the CDR3 is TGTGCCAGCAGCCCAAACAGGGGACGAAACATTCAGTACTTC. The encoded protein is CASSPNRGRNIQYF.

The chain employs TRBV6-5 and TRBJ2-2; D remains unclear. The length of the CDR3 is 14 residues. The V and J ends lost 7 bases and 4 bases respectively, with 13 bases between them. CDR1 and CDR2 from the germline V gene are MNHEY and SVGAGI. The CDR3 sequence is CASNGILGTGELFF. CDR3 nucleotides: TGTGCCAGCAATGGTATTCTCGGCACCGGGGAGCTGTTTTTT.

The chain links TRBV12-5 to TRBJ2-2; maybe TRBD1 (6 bases). The CDR3 consists of 15 residues. V lost 6 bases, J lost 1 base, and 12 bases lay in between. Germline-derived CDR1 and CDR2 are LGHNT and FRNRAP. The DNA of the CDR3 is TGTGCTAGTGGCACAGGGCCCCTGAACACCGGGGAGCTGTTTTTT. It translates to CASGTGPLNTGELFF.

This chain links TRBV5-6 with TRBJ1-1; D ambiguous. The CDR3 runs to 15 residues. The V and J ends lost 0 bases and 0 bases respectively, with 9 bases between them. The germline CDR1 and CDR2 sequences are SGHDT and YYEEEE. CDR3 sequence: CASSLGGKMNTEAFF. Here the CDR3 DNA reads TGTGCCAGCAGCTTGGGGGGTAAAATGAACACTGAAGCTTTCTTT.

Concerning this clone itself: The sample carries other DNA sequences with the same CDR3. The V gene is TRBV27, the J gene TRBJ1-1; D gene unclear. Germline CDR1 MNHEY, CDR2 SMNVEV (reference sequence). V lost 2 bases to trimming and J lost 2 bases, with 6 bases between them. This CDR3 spans 13 amino acids. CDR3 sequence: CASSLGGNTEAFF. The CDR3 bases are TGTGCCAGCAGTTTAGGCGGTAACACTGAAGCTTTCTTT.

In its sample, this clone was seen a few times. The chain is built from TRBV7-9 and TRBJ2-1, with 9 bases that match TRBD1. Trimming at V came to 5 bases and at J to 9 bases, leaving 5 bases not matched to a gene. This CDR3 comprises 13 residues. Looked up from germline, CDR1 is SEHNR and CDR2 is FQNEAQ (reference sequence). CDR3 region: CASSPGQGSEQFF. The CDR3 DNA is TGTGCCAGCAGCCCGGGACAGGGATCTGAGCAGTTCTTC.

V gene TRBV7-9 combines with J gene TRBJ2-1; D possibly matches TRBD1 or TRBD2 (6 bases each). The germline V and J ends were trimmed by 3 bases and 7 bases, with 10 bases remaining between them. Germline CDR1 reads SEHNR; CDR2 reads FQNEAQ (reference sequence). CDR3 length: 13 amino acids. The DNA for the CDR3 is TGTGCCAGCAGCTTCGGGGGCGGGAATGAGCAGTTCTTC. This sequence encodes CASSFGGGNEQFF.

The CDR3: CASSYTSGAGNDEQYF. The CDR3 DNA follows: TGTGCCAGCAGTTACACCTCGGGGGCCGGGAATGACGAGCAGTACTTC. The rearrangement uses TRBV6-6 and TRBJ2-7; D possibly uses TRBD1 or TRBD2 (6 bases each). Per germline, CDR1 MNHNY and CDR2 SVGAGI (reference sequence). CDR3 size: 16 residues. The germline V and J ends were trimmed by 2 bases and 5 bases, with 19 bases remaining between them.

This clone was counted only a few times. The chain recombines TRBV5-6 with TRBJ2-6; TRBD1 matches at 9 bases. CDR3 size: 19 residues. The V segment lost 0 bases and the J segment 0 bases; nucleotides outside the gene matches: 7. Germline values: CDR1 SGHDT, CDR2 YYEEEE. The CDR3 is CASSLGTGAQISGANVLTF. CDR3 nucleotide sequence: TGTGCCAGCAGCTTGGGGACAGGGGCCCAGATCTCTGGGGCCAACGTCCTGACTTTC.

The J gene is TRBJ2-1, the V gene TRBV6-5; 7 nucleotides agree with TRBD1. This CDR3 contains 13 residues. V dropped 10 bases and J dropped 6; count of bases not matched to a gene: 9. Germline assignment: CDR1 MNHEY and CDR2 SVGAGI. DNA of the CDR3: TGTGCCATAGCGACAGGGCATGGCAATGAGCAGTTCTTC. This encodes CAIATGHGNEQFF.

The genes are TRBV30 and TRBJ1-2; a possible D gene is TRBD1 (5 bases). The CDR3 runs 13 residues. The V gene's germline CDR1 is GTSNPN and CDR2 SVGIG (reference sequence). With 3 bases removed from V and 7 bases from J, the gap between germline ends came to 15 bases. For the CDR3, the DNA is TGTGCCTGGAGCCAACGCGGGGCGCGTGGCTACACCTTC. Amino acid sequence: CAWSQRGARGYTF.